The next 20 T cell receptor beta chains were all read from a single sample in a study of persistence of HIV-infected CD4 T cells. The libraries were made with immunoSEQ version 4 in survey mode. This table comes from immunoSEQ multiplex PCR, and its TCRdb copy is limited to in-frame clones, with some not included. In the table there are 35,000 to 45,000 clones, roughly 80% of which are singletons. No antigen has been assigned to these receptors. Lysates of CMV-infected fibroblasts at approximately 9.6 ug/mL stimulated these cells. Memory cells lacking CD40L and CD69 with high CD45RO were sorted. The sequenced sample was CD4+ T cells sorted from PBMCs after approximately 18-hour stimulation, obtained from a patient who received antiretroviral therapy. Source of these receptors: an adult man with HIV who was CMV-seropositive.

This sequence joins TRBV5-4 and TRBJ2-5, with a tentative D call TRBD2 (6 bases). CDR1 SGHNT and CDR2 YYREEE come from the germline V gene (reference sequence). The CDR3 covers 13 residues. Trimming took 6 bases from V and 5 from J, leaving 14 bases between them. The CDR3 DNA reads TGTGCCAGCACCGGGGGAGGCCAGGAGACCCAGTACTTC. Its protein product is CASTGGGQETQYF.

The chain employs TRBV7-3 and TRBJ2-1; TRBD1 aligns across 10 bases. CDR3 size: 16 residues. Germline V lookup: CDR1 SGHTA, CDR2 FQGTGA. The V and J ends lost 5 bases and 6 bases, in that order; junction bases with no gene match: 10. CDR3 in amino acids: CASSRTGTGVRNEQFF. The CDR3 DNA follows: TGTGCCAGCAGCCGAACCGGGACAGGGGTTCGCAATGAGCAGTTCTTC.

This clone was counted between two and nine times. This rearrangement joins TRBV6-1 to TRBJ2-7; D may be TRBD2 (6 bases). Germline V gives CDR1 MNHNS, CDR2 SASEGT. The CDR3 is 15 amino acids. Trimming pared 2 bases from V and 5 bases from J, leaving 16 bases between. The CDR3 reads CASSESGGSVDEQYF. In nucleotides, the CDR3 is TGTGCCAGCAGTGAATCAGGAGGGTCTGTGGACGAGCAGTACTTC.

The chain links TRBV19 to TRBJ2-3, with 7 bases that match TRBD1. V trimming: 5 bases; J trimming: 0 bases; junction bases outside the gene matches: 8. CDR1 is LNHDA and CDR2 is SQIVND in the germline V gene (reference sequence). The CDR3 runs to 16 residues. The CDR3 reads CASSFRQGSSTDTQYF. The CDR3 nucleotides are TGTGCCAGTAGTTTTCGACAGGGCTCTAGCACAGATACGCAGTATTTT. The whole variable domain, remainder taken from reference TRBV19 and TRBJ2-3, is DGGITQSPKYLFRKEGQNVTLSCEQNLNHDAMYWYRQDPGQGLRLIYYSQIVNDFQKGDIAEGYSVSREKKESFPLTVTSAQKNPTAFYLCASSFRQGSSTDTQYFGPGTRLTVL.

This chain uses TRBV6-1 with TRBJ1-2, with D unresolved. This CDR3 comprises 15 residues. Trimming shortened V by 3 bases and J by 5 bases, and 16 bases separated the two germline ends. Germline-derived CDR1 and CDR2 are MNHNS and SASEGT. CDR3: CASSDPGRAAYGYTF. DNA of the CDR3: TGTGCCAGCAGTGACCCCGGGAGAGCCGCGTATGGCTACACCTTC.

The chain has TRBV10-2 and TRBJ1-6; D is undetermined. Trimming removed 3 bases at V and 7 bases at J, with 4 bases between. Looked up from germline, CDR1 is WSHSY and CDR2 is SAAADI. This CDR3 region has 12 residues. The CDR3, as DNA: TGCGCCAGCAGTGAAGGGAATTCACCCCTCCACTTT. This sequence encodes CASSEGNSPLHF.

This clone has only a few counts. The chain links TRBV21-1 to TRBJ2-7; TRBD2 is taken as the D call from the table, unchecked against the DNA. TRBV21-1 is flagged as a pseudogene. CDR3 length: 15 residues. In nucleotides, the CDR3 is TGTGCCAGCAGCAAAGGAGAGGGATTGTGCTACGAGCAGTACTTC. Translating it yields CASSKGEGLCYEQYF.

The gene calls are TRBV7-6 and TRBJ1-6; D might be TRBD1 (5 bases). V gave up 5 bases and J gave up 6 bases, with 8 bases separating them. Germline V gives CDR1 SGHVS, CDR2 FNYEAQ. The CDR3 contains 13 residues. The CDR3 DNA is TGTGCCAGCAGCCTTGGGACTAATTCACCCCTCCACTTT. Residues: CASSLGTNSPLHF.

This chain links TRBV7-9 with TRBJ2-1; tentative D call: TRBD1 (7 bases). V was pared by 2 bases and J by 7 bases, with 15 bases between. This CDR3 is built from 15 residues. In germline, CDR1 is SEHNR, CDR2 FQNEAQ (reference sequence). CDR3: CASSLSQGGWNEQFF. CDR3 coding DNA: TGTGCCAGCAGCTTAAGCCAGGGGGGATGGAATGAGCAGTTCTTC.

The chain links TRBV29-1 to TRBJ2-7; D is perhaps TRBD1 or TRBD2 (5 bases each). CDR3 length equals 14 residues. The V and J ends lost 7 bases and 5 bases respectively, with 21 bases between them. Germline V gene data show CDR1 as SQVTM and CDR2 as ANQGSEA. The CDR3 DNA reads as TGCAGCGCCCTAGGGACGGCTCCACGGAACGAGCAGTACTTC. Residues: CSALGTAPRNEQYF.

This clone was observed a single time. The chain has TRBV5-4 and TRBJ2-4, with a possible D match to TRBD2 (5 bases). The V gene lost 0 bases and the J gene lost 2 bases, with 12 bases spanning the gap. The V gene's germline CDR1 is SGHNT and CDR2 YYREEE (reference sequence). This CDR3 comprises 16 residues. The CDR3 DNA follows: TGTGCCAGCAGCTTGGGAGCGGTCGGATCCAAAAACATTCAGTACTTC. The encoded protein is CASSLGAVGSKNIQYF.

This chain uses TRBV19 with TRBJ1-4; D call uncertain. Trimming removed 11 bases at V and 7 bases at J, with 17 bases between. This CDR3 region has 13 residues. The germline V gene has CDR1 LNHDA and CDR2 SQIVND (reference sequence). As DNA, the CDR3 is TGTGCCTCCGACATCGGCGAAGGTGAAAAACTGTTTTTT. Translated, it gives CASDIGEGEKLFF.

This clone was observed a single time. The chain is built from TRBV4-2 and TRBJ1-1; D perhaps matches TRBD1 (5 bases). The CDR3 has 15 residues. CDR1 and CDR2 from the germline V gene are LGHNA and YNFKEQ. Trimming stripped 0 bases from V and 10 bases from J, with 18 bases between. CDR3 coding DNA: TGTGCCAGCAGCCAAGATACTAGCCTGGGGGGAAGAGCTTTCTTT. Translated: CASSQDTSLGGRAFF.

The chain employs TRBV19 and TRBJ1-2, with 7 bases matching TRBD1. V lost 0 bases and J lost 4; bases outside the gene matches: 11. The CDR3 totals 17 residues. Germline V gene data show CDR1 as LNHDA and CDR2 as SQIVND (reference sequence). The CDR3 here is CASSIDARGAGVYGYTF. DNA for the CDR3: TGTGCCAGTAGTATAGACGCCAGGGGGGCGGGAGTCTATGGCTACACCTTC.

The chain links TRBV2 to TRBJ2-2; D unresolved. V lost 7 bases, J lost 5 bases, and 8 bases lay in between. Looked up from germline, CDR1 is SNHLY and CDR2 is FYNNEI. This CDR3 has 12 residues. CDR3 DNA sequence: TGTGCCAGCAATCAGGAAACCGGGGAGCTGTTTTTT. Residues: CASNQETGELFF. The variable domain in full, with the rest retrieved from reference TRBV2 and TRBJ2-2, is EPEVTQTPSHQVTQMGQEVILRCVPISNHLYFYWYRQILGQKVEFLVSFYNNEISEKSEIFDDQFSVERPDGSNFTLKIRSTKLEDSAMYFCASNQETGELFFGEGSRLTVL.

This clone was observed once. The rearrangement joins TRBV11-3 to TRBJ2-1; D is possibly TRBD1 or TRBD2 (6 bases each). Germline values: CDR1 SGHNT, CDR2 YENEEA. This CDR3 comprises 13 residues. The germline V and J ends were trimmed by 4 bases and 10 bases, with 14 bases remaining between them. The CDR3 loop is CASSSGAVKEQFF. The CDR3 coding sequence is TGTGCCAGCAGCTCGGGGGCCGTAAAAGAGCAGTTCTTC.

This chain connects TRBV28 to TRBJ2-3; 8 nucleotides line up with TRBD2. Trimming took 4 bases from V and 2 from J; bases not matched to a gene: 8. The germline gives CDR1 MDHEN, CDR2 SYDVKM. CDR3 length: 16 amino acids. The CDR3 DNA sequence: TGTGCCAGCAGTTCGCCCTCAGCGGGGGTCACAGATACGCAGTATTTT. Residues: CASSSPSAGVTDTQYF.

The CDR3 protein is CASSVAGGRGEAFF. The CDR3 nucleotides read TGTGCCAGCAGTGTAGCAGGGGGCCGGGGTGAAGCTTTCTTT. The rearrangement uses TRBV6-1 and TRBJ1-1; 8 nucleotides align to TRBD1. This CDR3 has 14 amino acids. Germline V CDR1 and CDR2: MNHNS, SASEGT. Trimming took 4 bases from V and 7 from J; bases not matched to a gene: 8.

V gene TRBV23-1 combines with J gene TRBJ2-7; no clear D gene. TRBV23-1 is placed among ORFs of uncertain function. There are 15 residues in the CDR3. Trimming took 3 bases from V and 4 from J, leaving 16 bases between them. The CDR3 sequence is CASSHSRPRVYEQYF. Written as DNA, the CDR3 is TGCGCCAGCAGTCACTCGCGGCCCCGAGTTTACGAGCAGTACTTC.

This sequence joins TRBV18 and TRBJ2-1; 8 nucleotides align to TRBD1. Per the germline V gene, CDR1 is KGHSH and CDR2 is LQKENI. Trimming cost V 6 bases and J 6 bases; bases outside gene matches: 7. CDR3 length: 14 amino acids. CDR3 bases: TGTGCCAGCTCGCCCGGGACAGGACCCAATGAGCAGTTCTTC. This codes for CASSPGTGPNEQFF.